The clone carrying this TCR beta chain was observed at least ten times. Its antigen remains unidentified. This sample was included in a study of CD8 T cells in ankylosing spondylitis. Study conclusions and caveats: Disease-associated clones were reportedly significantly overrepresented in matched ankylosing spondylitis synovial fluid. Ankylosing spondylitis blood appeared to be characterized by a TCR beta motif of eight highly homologous variants. In the blood and synovial fluid of reactive arthritis, some motif variants had been previously reported. Those disease-linked clones were CD8+; they were also relatively rare in peripheral blood.

The CDR3 is 15 amino acids. Germline V lookup: CDR1 SGDLS, CDR2 YYNGEE. After removal of 4 bases from V and 6 bases from J, the junction contained 3 bases not matched to a gene. MiXCR was run by TCRdb on the 5' RACE reads, yielding one entry per CDR3 protein. Of about 25,000 distinct CDR3 sequences in the sample, just over 2.5% are singletons; the top ten hold about 7.8%. The sequence was obtained from a female donor with ankylosing spondylitis or in good health (not recorded which). V is TRBV9 and J is TRBJ2-1, with 14 bases aligning to TRBD2. Sequences were obtained from blood, either unsorted or a sorted T cell fraction (not recorded which). The CDR3 sequence: CASSPGTSGSNEQFF. The CDR3 nucleotides read TGTGCCAGCAGCCCCGGGACTAGCGGGAGCAATGAGCAGTTCTTC.